The 9 T cell receptor beta chains presented below share a single source sample, sequenced in a study of blood T cell repertoires in COVID-19. Data came from immunoSEQ multiplex PCR; TCRdb stores just in-frame clones and leaves some out. The data contain some 250,000 clones, roughly 90% of them singletons. The sample was peripheral blood. These receptors were collected from a man aged 25 to 45 with active or convalescent COVID-19.

The chain recombines TRBV11-2 with TRBJ2-1, with D perhaps matching TRBD2 (5 bases). Trimming took off 1 base at V and 6 bases at J, with 10 bases between the two ends. The CDR3 contains 14 residues. Per germline, CDR1 SGHAT and CDR2 FQNNGV. CDR3 protein: CASSLARTRNEQFF. DNA of the CDR3: TGTGCCAGCAGCTTAGCTAGGACTCGCAATGAGCAGTTCTTC.

This chain's CDR3 is CASSLVLAGVTYEQYF. The CDR3 DNA reads as TGCGCCAGCAGCTTGGTTCTAGCGGGGGTTACCTACGAGCAGTACTTC. This rearrangement joins TRBV5-1 to TRBJ2-7; 10 bases are shared with TRBD2. This CDR3 spans 16 amino acids. The V and J ends lost 0 bases and 2 bases, in that order; junction bases with no gene match: 5. The germline CDR1 and CDR2 sequences are SGHRS and YFSETQ.

The rearrangement uses TRBV2 and TRBJ2-7; 8 bases map to TRBD1. This CDR3 region has 12 residues. CDR1 SNHLY and CDR2 FYNNEI come from the germline V gene. J gave up 4 bases and V 6 bases, and 2 bases lay outside the gene matches. The CDR3 DNA sequence: TGTGCCAGCAGCCGACAGGGGTACGAGCAGTACTTC. Encoded protein: CASSRQGYEQYF.

This chain uses TRBV7-9 with TRBJ2-7, with D possibly TRBD1 on 5 matching bases. Germline lookup yields CDR1 SEHNR and CDR2 FQNEAQ (reference sequence). This CDR3 has 11 amino acids. V was trimmed by 5 bases and J by 7 bases, leaving 9 bases between them. DNA for the CDR3: TGTGCCAGCAGCGTAAGACAGGAGCAGTACTTC. This gives the protein CASSVRQEQYF.

The rearrangement joins TRBV19 to TRBJ2-7; TRBD1 matches at 8 bases. The CDR3 has 16 amino acids. Germline trimming cut 9 bases from V and 3 bases from J; bases unmatched to any gene: 16. From germline, CDR1 is LNHDA and CDR2 SQIVND (reference sequence). The CDR3 sequence: CASQGALAGGNYEQYF. Here the CDR3 DNA reads TGTGCCAGCCAGGGGGCCCTAGCCGGGGGCAACTACGAGCAGTACTTC.

V usage is TRBV9 and J usage is TRBJ2-7; weak D call: TRBD2 (6 bases). There are 16 residues in the CDR3. CDR1 and CDR2 (germline): SGDLS, YYNGEE. Trimming removed 5 bases from V and 5 bases from J, with 23 bases in between. CDR3: CASSPPLSSEEDEQYF. The CDR3, as DNA: TGTGCCAGCAGTCCTCCCTTATCTAGCGAGGAAGACGAGCAGTACTTC.

J is TRBJ2-2 and V is TRBV10-2; maybe TRBD2 (5 bases). Trimming shortened V by 7 bases and J by 0 bases, and 9 bases separated the two germline ends. This CDR3 region has 14 residues. CDR1 WSHSY and CDR2 SAAADI come from the germline V gene. The CDR3 DNA follows: TGCGCCAGCACCGGGGTCCCGAACACCGGGGAGCTGTTTTTT. This gives the protein CASTGVPNTGELFF.

This rearrangement joins TRBV7-2 to TRBJ2-7; a weak D match, TRBD1 (6 bases). The CDR3 consists of 15 residues. V was shortened by 3 bases and J by 3 bases, with 15 bases between the two germline ends. CDR1 and CDR2 (germline): SGHTA, FQGNSA. CDR3 residues: CASSFAGTSDYEQYF. The CDR3 coding sequence is TGTGCCAGCAGCTTCGCCGGGACATCGGACTACGAGCAGTACTTC.

The DNA of the CDR3 is TGTGCCAGCAGCAAAGTTGGAGACAGGGGGCTGAACACTGAAGCTTTCTTT. It codes for CASSKVGDRGLNTEAFF. V is TRBV21-1 and J is TRBJ1-1; the table's D call, TRBD1, has no DNA check behind it. TRBV21-1 is a pseudogene locus. The CDR3 is 17 amino acids.